The 19 T cell receptor beta chains below come from one sample, sequenced in a study of molecular identifiers for immune sequencing clone quantification. A single record per CDR3 protein comes from TCRdb applying MiXCR to the PCR reads. The data show approximately 90,000 distinct CDR3 sequences, 21% seen once. The sample was naive CD8+ T cells from blood, with Jurkat cell RNA spiked in. As for subset: FACS-sorted CD8+CD4-CCR7+CD45RA+ naive T cells. The receptors shown here come from a human donor in good health. Some libraries in this study had Jurkat cell RNA spiked in.

The chain employs TRBV5-1 and TRBJ2-4; D may match TRBD1 or TRBD2 (5 bases each). The CDR3 has 14 residues. V was pared by 0 bases and J by 2 bases, with 6 bases between. Looked up from germline, CDR1 is SGHRS and CDR2 is YFSETQ. The CDR3 nucleotides are TGCGCCAGCAGCTTGGGGGGGTCCAAAAACATTCAGTACTTC. This sequence encodes CASSLGGSKNIQYF.

With respect to this clonotype: This could be a read error, since a much larger clone is one nucleotide away. The chain recombines TRBV19 with TRBJ1-5; TRBD1 matches at 9 bases. CDR1 and CDR2 from the germline V gene are LNHDA and SQIVND (reference sequence). This CDR3 spans 15 amino acids. The CDR3 DNA follows: TGTGCCAGTAGTATCTCACAGGGGGCTGGACAGCCCCGGCATTTT. It translates to CASSISQGAGQPRHF.

This clonotype was seen only once. A much larger clone differs from this one at a single base, so this may be a read error. The chain has TRBV7-9 and TRBJ1-5, with D possibly TRBD2 on 6 matching bases. The J call may not be correct, given that the DNA end is closer to TRBJ2-3. The CDR3 is made up of 16 amino acids. The germline CDR1 and CDR2 sequences are SEHNR and FQNEAQ (reference sequence). CDR3 bases: TGTGCCAGCAGCCCTAGCGACAGCTATAGCAATCAGCCCCAGTATTTT. This encodes CASSPSDSYSNQPQYF.

The chain links TRBV6-4 to TRBJ2-1, with 8 bases lining up with TRBD2. V shed 8 bases and J 15 bases; nucleotides not matched to a gene: 9. CDR3 length: 11 amino acids. Per the germline V gene, CDR1 is MRHNA and CDR2 is SNTAGT. CDR3 amino acids: CASRGGGSWFF. CDR3 in DNA: TGTGCCAGCCGAGGCGGGGGGTCATGGTTCTTC.

This clonotype appeared a few times. The rearrangement uses TRBV3-1 and TRBJ2-3; D is possibly TRBD2 (6 bases). From germline, CDR1 is LGHDT and CDR2 YNNKEL (reference sequence). V was pared by 7 bases and J by 2 bases, with 13 bases between. The CDR3 covers 14 residues. The CDR3 here is CASNSRGDTDTQYF. The CDR3 nucleotides read TGTGCCAGCAACTCGCGCGGGGACACAGATACGCAGTATTTT.

The rearrangement uses TRBV19 and TRBJ2-1; TRBD2 matches at 7 bases. CDR1 and CDR2 (germline): LNHDA, SQIVND (reference sequence). J lost 5 bases, V lost 3 bases, and 10 bases had no gene match. CDR3 length: 16 amino acids. CDR3 region: CASSILRLAENNEQFF. The CDR3 DNA reads TGTGCCAGTAGTATCTTACGTCTAGCGGAGAACAATGAGCAGTTCTTC.

Many counts were recorded for this clonotype. The chain couples TRBV5-4 to TRBJ2-7; 7 bases fit TRBD2. CDR1 is SGHNT and CDR2 is YYREEE in the germline V gene (reference sequence). CDR3 length: 14 residues. With 1 base clipped from V and 7 bases from J, the junction kept 8 bases outside the gene matches. In DNA form, the CDR3 reads TGTGCCAGCAGCTTGTGGGGGGGAGGGGAGGAGCAGTACTTC. This encodes CASSLWGGGEEQYF.

This clonotype appeared a few times. The rearrangement uses TRBV6-5 and TRBJ1-1, with D perhaps matching TRBD1 (6 bases). Trimming took 6 bases from V and 3 from J, leaving 14 bases between them. Germline-derived CDR1 and CDR2 are MNHEY and SVGAGI. The CDR3 loop spans 14 amino acids. The CDR3 protein is CASRPLSGDTEAFF. The CDR3 DNA sequence: TGTGCCAGCAGACCCTTATCAGGGGACACTGAAGCTTTCTTT.

The gene calls are TRBV27 and TRBJ1-2; D might be TRBD1 (6 bases). This CDR3 has 15 amino acids. V lost 0 bases and J lost 4, with 12 bases in between. The V gene's germline CDR1 is MNHEY and CDR2 SMNVEV (reference sequence). The CDR3 nucleotides read TGTGCCAGCAGTTTATCGGGGCGACAGGTCTATGGCTACACCTTC. This translates into CASSLSGRQVYGYTF.

A note on this clonotype: The junction does not match germline at one end; this may be a read error. The rearrangement joins TRBV29-1 to TRBJ2-5; the D gene is possibly TRBD1 (5 bases). The CDR3 length is 14 residues. CDR1 is SQVTM and CDR2 is ANQGSEA in the germline V gene. The CDR3 here is CSVPATARQVTQCF. The DNA for the CDR3 is TGCAGCGTTCCCGCGACAGCACGTCAAGTGACCCAGTGCTTC.

This clonotype was counted ten times or more. The chain joins TRBV7-9 to TRBJ2-3; D is unclear. The CDR3 covers 13 residues. CDR1 SEHNR and CDR2 FQNEAQ come from the germline V gene (reference sequence). With 0 bases removed from V and 5 bases from J, the gap between germline ends came to 6 bases. The DNA for the CDR3 is TGTGCCAGCAGCTTAGCGATCAGAGATACGCAGTATTTT. Protein sequence: CASSLAIRDTQYF.

This clonotype was seen many times. The chain uses TRBV27 and TRBJ1-5; D not resolved. Per germline, CDR1 MNHEY and CDR2 SMNVEV (reference sequence). CDR3 length: 14 amino acids. V lost 3 bases to trimming and J lost 7 bases, with 13 bases between them. CDR3 nucleotides: TGTGCCAGCAGTTTGAACGGTTTTTGGCAGCCCCAGCATTTT. This encodes CASSLNGFWQPQHF.

Comment on this clonotype: The conserved closing phenylalanine or tryptophan is absent in this CDR3, likely reflecting a read error. V is TRBV7-7 and J is TRBJ2-1; the D gene is possibly TRBD1 (6 bases). V lost 5 bases to trimming and J lost 1 base, with 15 bases between them. This CDR3 is built from 16 residues. Germline V gene lookup returns CDR1 SSHAT and CDR2 FNYEAQ (reference sequence). The CDR3 nucleotides are TGTGCCAGCAGCCCACAGGACAGCTCTTCCTACAATGAGCAGTTCCCC. It is translated as CASSPQDSSSYNEQFP.

This clonotype was seen many times. CDR3 sequence reads: CASGLGGMNTEAFF. CDR3 DNA sequence: TGTGCTAGTGGTTTGGGGGGGATGAACACTGAAGCTTTCTTT. The V call is TRBV12-5, the J call TRBJ1-1; D may be TRBD1 (5 bases). The CDR3 is 14 residues long. V lost 1 base, J lost 0 bases, and 6 bases lay in between. Germline CDR1 reads LGHNT; CDR2 reads FRNRAP. Drawing the rest from reference TRBV12-5 and TRBJ1-1, the complete variable domain is DARVTQTPRHKVTEMGQEVTMRCQPILGHNTVFWYRQTMMQGLELLAYFRNRAPLDDSGMPKDRFSAEMPDATLATLKIQPSEPRDSAVYFCASGLGGMNTEAFFGQGTRLTVV.

The sample holds many counts of this clonotype. The V gene is TRBV5-6, the J gene TRBJ2-5; 7 bases line up with TRBD1. The germline CDR1 and CDR2 sequences are SGHDT and YYEEEE. V was pared by 5 bases and J by 2 bases, with 12 bases of the junction left unmatched. CDR3 size: 16 residues. This chain's CDR3 is CASSKDRDERQETQYF. The CDR3 nucleotides are TGTGCCAGCAGTAAAGACAGGGACGAGCGTCAAGAGACCCAGTACTTC.

In this sample, this clonotype turned up a few times. A much larger clone lies a single base off, so this may be a read error. The chain uses TRBV20-1 and TRBJ2-3; 9 positions agree with TRBD2. Germline V gives CDR1 DFQATT, CDR2 SNEGSKA (reference sequence). V trimming: 4 bases; J trimming: 10 bases; junction bases outside the gene matches: 24. This CDR3 comprises 18 residues. DNA for the CDR3: TGCAGTGCTACAGGCCCTCTTCACCTTTTAGCGGGAGTCCCTGCGCAGTATTTT. Translated: CSATGPLHLLAGVPAQYF.

This chain uses TRBV11-3 with TRBJ2-1; the D is unclear. Trimming pared 3 bases from V and 3 bases from J, leaving 12 bases between. CDR1 and CDR2 from the germline V gene are SGHNT and YENEEA. The CDR3 has 15 residues. The CDR3 is CASSLAFGLYNEQFF. The CDR3 nucleotides read TGTGCCAGCAGCTTGGCCTTTGGGCTCTACAATGAGCAGTTCTTC.

This clonotype was counted many times. This chain links TRBV25-1 with TRBJ2-1; a possible D gene is TRBD1 (8 bases). There are 16 residues in the CDR3. V dropped 8 bases and J dropped 8 bases, with 25 bases sitting between them. Germline V lookup: CDR1 MGHDK, CDR2 SYGVNS. The CDR3 DNA sequence: TGTGCCAGCGGAGCGGGGACAGGTCCGTTTTTTGATGAGCAGTTCTTC. This codes for CASGAGTGPFFDEQFF.

The V call is TRBV5-3, the J call TRBJ2-1, with TRBD2 identical over 7 bases. TRBV5-3 counts as an open reading frame of uncertain function. The V gene end was trimmed by 10 bases and the J gene end by 8 bases; junction bases not matched to a gene: 21. The CDR3 spans 16 residues. The CDR3 sequence: CAGSLGGGLQGYEQFF. As DNA, the CDR3 is TGTGCCGGCAGCTTGGGGGGGGGACTCCAGGGCTATGAGCAGTTCTTC.